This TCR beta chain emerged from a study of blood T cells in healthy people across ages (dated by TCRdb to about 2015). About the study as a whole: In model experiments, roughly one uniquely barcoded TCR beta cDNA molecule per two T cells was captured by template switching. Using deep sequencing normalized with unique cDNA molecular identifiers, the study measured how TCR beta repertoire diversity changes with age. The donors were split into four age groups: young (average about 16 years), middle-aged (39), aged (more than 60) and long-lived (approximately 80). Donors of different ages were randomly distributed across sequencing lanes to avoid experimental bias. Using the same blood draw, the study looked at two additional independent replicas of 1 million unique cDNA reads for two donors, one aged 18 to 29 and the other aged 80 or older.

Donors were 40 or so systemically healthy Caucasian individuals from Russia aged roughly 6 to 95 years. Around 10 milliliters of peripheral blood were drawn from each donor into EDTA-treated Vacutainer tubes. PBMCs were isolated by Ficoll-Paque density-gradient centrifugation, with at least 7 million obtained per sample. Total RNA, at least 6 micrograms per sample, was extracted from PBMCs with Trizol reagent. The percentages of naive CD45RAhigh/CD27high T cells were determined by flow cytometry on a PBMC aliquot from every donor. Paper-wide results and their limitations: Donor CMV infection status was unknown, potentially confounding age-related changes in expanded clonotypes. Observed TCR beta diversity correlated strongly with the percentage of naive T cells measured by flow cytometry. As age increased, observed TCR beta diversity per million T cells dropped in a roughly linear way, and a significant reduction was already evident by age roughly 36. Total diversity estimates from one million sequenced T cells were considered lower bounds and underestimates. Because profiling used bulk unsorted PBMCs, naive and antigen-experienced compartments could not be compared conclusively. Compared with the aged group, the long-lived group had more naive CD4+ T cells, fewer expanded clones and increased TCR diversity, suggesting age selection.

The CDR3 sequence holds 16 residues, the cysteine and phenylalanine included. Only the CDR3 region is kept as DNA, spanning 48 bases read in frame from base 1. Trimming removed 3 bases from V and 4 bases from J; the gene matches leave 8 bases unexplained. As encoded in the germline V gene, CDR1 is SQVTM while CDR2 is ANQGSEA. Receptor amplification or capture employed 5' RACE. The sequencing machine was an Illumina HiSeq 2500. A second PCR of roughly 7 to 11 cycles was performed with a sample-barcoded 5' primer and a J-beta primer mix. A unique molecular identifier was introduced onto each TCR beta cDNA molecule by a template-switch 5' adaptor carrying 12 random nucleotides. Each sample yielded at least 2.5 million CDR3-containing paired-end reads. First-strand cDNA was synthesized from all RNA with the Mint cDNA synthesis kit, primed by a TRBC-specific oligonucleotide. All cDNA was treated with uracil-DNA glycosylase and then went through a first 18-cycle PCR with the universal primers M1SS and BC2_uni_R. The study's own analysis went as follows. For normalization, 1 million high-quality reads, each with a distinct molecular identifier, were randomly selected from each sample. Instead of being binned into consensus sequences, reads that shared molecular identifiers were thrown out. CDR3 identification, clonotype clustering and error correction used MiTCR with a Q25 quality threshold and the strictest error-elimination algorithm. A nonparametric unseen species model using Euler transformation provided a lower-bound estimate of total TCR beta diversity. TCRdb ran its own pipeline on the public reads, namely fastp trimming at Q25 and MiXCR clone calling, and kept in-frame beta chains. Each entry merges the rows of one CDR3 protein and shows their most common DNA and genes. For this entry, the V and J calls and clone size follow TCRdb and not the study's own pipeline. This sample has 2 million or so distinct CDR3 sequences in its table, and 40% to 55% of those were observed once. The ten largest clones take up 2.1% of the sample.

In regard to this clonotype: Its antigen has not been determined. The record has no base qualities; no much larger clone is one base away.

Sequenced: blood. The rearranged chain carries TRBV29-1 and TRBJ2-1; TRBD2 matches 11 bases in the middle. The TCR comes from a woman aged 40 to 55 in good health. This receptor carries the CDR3 CSVDEIGTSGYNEQFF. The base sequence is TGCAGCGTTGATGAGATCGGGACTAGCGGTTACAATGAGCAGTTCTTC.